The next 21 T cell receptor beta chains were all read from a single sample in a study of blood T cells in healthy people across ages. A second PCR, run for about 6 to 11 cycles, used a sample-barcoded 5' primer plus a J-beta primer mix. TCRdb reprocessed the 5' RACE reads via MiXCR and lists one record per CDR3 protein. The top ten clones hold around 7.7% of a sample with 1.5 million to 2 million distinct CDR3 sequences, 28% of them seen once. Material: blood. These receptors originate from a woman aged 25-40 years in good health.

This rearrangement joins TRBV3-1 to TRBJ1-4; D is ambiguous. The CDR3 is 13 residues long. V lost 1 base, J lost 14 bases, and 14 bases lay in between. Germline V gives CDR1 LGHDT, CDR2 YNNKEL (reference sequence). The CDR3 loop reads CASSQVLRTGLFF. The CDR3 DNA reads as TGTGCCAGCAGCCAAGTTCTGAGGACGGGGCTGTTTTTT. Drawing the rest from reference TRBV3-1 and TRBJ1-4, the complete variable domain is DTAVSQTPKYLVTQMGNDKSIKCEQNLGHDTMYWYKQDSKKFLKIMFSYNNKELIINETVPNRFSPKSPDKAHLNLHINSLELGDSAVYFCASSQVLRTGLFFGSGTQLSVL.

This clonotype was detected once. The V and J genes are TRBV6-4 and TRBJ1-5; D unclear. V shed 0 bases and J shed 5 bases, with 5 bases lying between them. The CDR3 extends over 13 amino acids. Looked up from germline, CDR1 is MRHNA and CDR2 is SNTAGT. In nucleotides, the CDR3 is TGTGCCAGCAGTGACTCGATTGATCAGCCCCAGCATTTT. It codes for CASSDSIDQPQHF.

This clonotype was recorded many times. Here the CDR3 reads CASSSRDSTYEQYF. The CDR3 bases are TGTGCCAGCAGCTCTCGGGACTCGACCTACGAGCAGTACTTC. The chain employs TRBV7-7 and TRBJ2-7; possible D gene TRBD2, 6 bases. V lost 4 bases, J lost 2 bases, and 12 bases lay in between. This CDR3 has 14 residues. Germline V gene lookup returns CDR1 SSHAT and CDR2 FNYEAQ (reference sequence).

There are many counts of this clonotype. V is TRBV2 and J is TRBJ2-1, with a tentative D call TRBD2 (6 bases). The germline V gene encodes CDR1 SNHLY and CDR2 FYNNEI. V was shortened by 2 bases and J by 4 bases, with 6 bases between the two germline ends. The CDR3 runs 13 residues. CDR3 protein: CASSERGYNEQFF. The CDR3 nucleotides read TGTGCCAGCAGTGAACGGGGGTACAATGAGCAGTTCTTC. The variable domain in full, completed from reference TRBV2 and TRBJ2-1, reads EPEVTQTPSHQVTQMGQEVILRCVPISNHLYFYWYRQILGQKVEFLVSFYNNEISEKSEIFDDQFSVERPDGSNFTLKIRSTKLEDSAMYFCASSERGYNEQFFGPGTRLTVL.

The gene calls are TRBV2 and TRBJ1-2; a possible D gene is TRBD1 (6 bases). Trimming removed 11 bases at V and 3 bases at J, with 13 bases between. Germline V lookup: CDR1 SNHLY, CDR2 FYNNEI. This CDR3 region has 12 residues. This CDR3 reads CAGAGAHYGYTF. CDR3 DNA: TGTGCCGGCGCGGGGGCCCACTATGGCTACACCTTC. The full variable domain, with the rest looked up from reference TRBV2 and TRBJ1-2, is EPEVTQTPSHQVTQMGQEVILRCVPISNHLYFYWYRQILGQKVEFLVSFYNNEISEKSEIFDDQFSVERPDGSNFTLKIRSTKLEDSAMYFCAGAGAHYGYTFGSGTRLTVV.

Only one count was recorded for this clonotype. This likely comes from a read error, as the CDR3 has no conserved phenylalanine or tryptophan at its end. This chain links TRBV20-1 with TRBJ1-2; D remains unclear. Trimming removed 6 bases at V and 4 bases at J, with 9 bases between. CDR3 size: 11 residues. Germline CDR1 reads DFQATT; CDR2 reads SNEGSKA (reference sequence). The CDR3 reads CSARGVYGYTL. The CDR3 DNA follows: TGCAGTGCCCGGGGTGTCTATGGCTACACCCTC.

This clonotype was found many times. J is TRBJ2-7 and V is TRBV4-3; 7 bases are shared with TRBD1. V was clipped by 0 bases and J by 7 bases; unmatched bases: 0. This CDR3 spans 12 amino acids. From germline, CDR1 is LGHNA and CDR2 YSLEER. The CDR3 DNA reads as TGCGCCAGCAGCCAAGACAGGGGGGAGCAGTACTTC. Its protein product is CASSQDRGEQYF.

The chain links TRBV5-1 to TRBJ2-3, with 11 bases fitting TRBD2. The CDR3 is 15 residues long. The V and J ends lost 0 bases and 5 bases, in that order; junction bases with no gene match: 2. CDR1 is SGHRS and CDR2 is YFSETQ in the germline V gene. The CDR3: CASSLELAGGDTQYF. In DNA form, the CDR3 reads TGCGCCAGCAGCTTGGAGCTAGCGGGGGGAGATACGCAGTATTTT.

This clonotype has only a few counts. This rearrangement joins TRBV5-1 to TRBJ2-7; 10 bases agree with TRBD2. Trimming took 4 bases from V and 1 from J; bases not matched to a gene: 5. This CDR3 contains 15 residues. The germline V gene has CDR1 SGHRS and CDR2 YFSETQ. The DNA for the CDR3 is TGCGCCAGCAGCAACGGACTAGCGGATTCCTACGAGCAGTACTTC. This sequence encodes CASSNGLADSYEQYF.

This clonotype was detected ten times or more. Here the CDR3 DNA reads TGTGCCAGCAGTTACTCTAGGGTATCAGATACGCAGTATTTT. Translated: CASSYSRVSDTQYF. V gene TRBV6-2 or TRBV6-3 combines with J gene TRBJ2-3; D call uncertain. Trimming cost V 0 bases and J 4 bases, with 8 bases left between them. The length of the CDR3 is 14 residues. The germline CDR1 and CDR2 sequences are MNHEY and SVGEGT.

This sequence joins TRBV11-3 and TRBJ2-3; 13 nucleotides agree with TRBD2. Trimming cost V 5 bases and J 5 bases; bases outside gene matches: 10. This CDR3 is built from 17 residues. Germline CDR1 and CDR2: SGHNT and YENEEA. As DNA, the CDR3 is TGTGCCAGCAGCCTCCGACTAGCGGGAGGTTCGGGAGATACGCAGTATTTT. It translates to CASSLRLAGGSGDTQYF.

This clonotype showed up just a few times. The V and J genes are TRBV7-2 and TRBJ2-1, with TRBD2 identical over 9 bases. Per germline, CDR1 SGHTA and CDR2 FQGNSA. The CDR3 covers 14 residues. Germline trimming cut 3 bases from V and 9 bases from J; bases unmatched to any gene: 6. CDR3 DNA: TGTGCCAGCAGCTTTGCGGGGGGGTTCGGTGAGCAGTTCTTC. The encoded protein is CASSFAGGFGEQFF.

This clonotype was seen more than once but under ten times. The CDR3: CASSQYSGGAEGEAFF. The CDR3 DNA reads TGTGCCAGCAGCCAGTATTCAGGGGGCGCAGAGGGCGAAGCTTTCTTT. This chain uses TRBV28 with TRBJ1-1; TRBD1 matches at 8 bases. Per germline, CDR1 MDHEN and CDR2 SYDVKM. CDR3 length equals 16 residues. V lost 6 bases to trimming and J lost 8 bases; unmatched junction nucleotides: 17.

This clonotype was recorded many times. The chain recombines TRBV20-1 with TRBJ2-7, with 8 bases identical to TRBD2. There are 14 residues in the CDR3. V was pared by 7 bases and J by 7 bases, with 15 bases of the junction left unmatched. Germline CDR1 is DFQATT and CDR2 is SNEGSKA (reference sequence). CDR3 DNA: TGCAGTGGATCGCCCGGGCGGGGGGTAAGGGAGCAGTACTTC. Its translation is CSGSPGRGVREQYF.

A remark on this clonotype: A much more abundant neighbour one base away suggests this may be a read error. The CDR3 spells CANSFQLTDPEATDTQYF. The CDR3 DNA follows: TGTGCCAACAGCTTCCAGCTGACAGACCCCGAGGCGACGGATACGCAGTATTTT. The chain carries TRBV7-3 and TRBJ2-3; perhaps TRBD1 as D (5 bases). The CDR3 sequence is 18 residues long. CDR1 SGHTA and CDR2 FQGTGA come from the germline V gene.

J is TRBJ1-1 and V is TRBV2; no definite D call. The germline V and J ends were trimmed by 4 bases and 1 base, with 13 bases remaining between them. The germline V gene encodes CDR1 SNHLY and CDR2 FYNNEI. This CDR3 spans 15 amino acids. CDR3 DNA: TGTGCCAGCAGTGTAAACTTCAGGAAGAACACTGAAGCTTTCTTT. As protein: CASSVNFRKNTEAFF.

The chain combines TRBV13 with TRBJ2-7; the D is unclear. The germline V and J ends were trimmed by 5 bases and 0 bases, with 14 bases remaining between them. This CDR3 is 15 amino acids long. Looked up from germline, CDR1 is PRHDT and CDR2 is FYEKMQ (reference sequence). The CDR3 bases are TGTGCCAGCAGCGGAACTGGGATTAGCTCCTACGAGCAGTACTTC. It codes for CASSGTGISSYEQYF.

The chain combines TRBV28 with TRBJ1-4; D gene uncertain. Trimming shortened V by 10 bases and J by 0 bases, and 12 bases separated the two germline ends. The CDR3 has 14 residues. Germline loops: CDR1 MDHEN, CDR2 SYDVKM. CDR3 in amino acids: CATAGDATNEKLFF. For the CDR3, the DNA is TGTGCCACGGCAGGCGATGCAACTAATGAAAAACTGTTTTTT. The entire variable domain, with the rest obtained from reference TRBV28 and TRBJ1-4, is as follows: DVKVTQSSRYLVKRTGEKVFLECVQDMDHENMFWYRQDPGLGLRLIYFSYDVKMKEKGDIPEGYSVSREKKERFSLILESASTNQTSMYLCATAGDATNEKLFFGSGTQLSVL.

This chain's CDR3 is CASGMTSSEQFF. The CDR3 DNA follows: TGTGCCAGCGGGATGACTAGCTCTGAGCAGTTCTTC. V is TRBV6-6 and J is TRBJ2-1; TRBD2 aligns across 7 bases. Germline loops: CDR1 MNHNY, CDR2 SVGAGI (reference sequence). Trimming cost V 8 bases and J 9 bases; bases outside gene matches: 7. The CDR3 length is 12 residues.

This clonotype appeared a few times. This chain uses TRBV10-3 with TRBJ1-4; 9 nucleotides align to TRBD1. From germline, CDR1 is ENHRY and CDR2 SYGVKD. V trimming: 6 bases; J trimming: 7 bases; junction bases outside the gene matches: 9. The CDR3 loop spans 15 amino acids. The CDR3 region is CAIRESGTGSEKLFF. In nucleotides, the CDR3 is TGTGCCATCAGGGAATCCGGGACAGGGTCTGAAAAACTGTTTTTT.

This clonotype occurred many times. The rearrangement joins TRBV3-1 to TRBJ2-4, with D maybe TRBD2 (6 bases). V was trimmed by 0 bases and J by 8 bases, leaving 14 bases between them. The CDR3 is 15 residues long. Germline CDR1 and CDR2: LGHDT and YNNKEL (reference sequence). CDR3 DNA sequence: TGTGCCAGCAGCCAAGAGGGTCGGGGGTTATACATTCAGTACTTC. Encoded protein: CASSQEGRGLYIQYF.